The sequence of this T cell receptor (beta chain) was determined in a study of cytomegalovirus exposure and HLA in healthy donors. The wider study: An earlier analysis identified 95 million to 120 million unique TCR beta sequences in about 180 million T cells. Study-level results: There were some V segments, including TRBV6-2 and TRBV6-3, excluded as indistinguishable. Differences between HLA loci emerged in a later analysis of TCR association rates, with DRB1 most and HLA-C fewest. Roughly uniform depth of sequencing across donors was assumed in presence/absence analyses.

The primer mix had 60 Vbeta and 13 Jbeta primers. The repertoire was sequenced with immunoSEQ multiplex PCR; TCRdb's copy has only in-frame clones and lacks some. This specimen shows 200,000 to 250,000 clones; the ten leading clones hold more than 0.95%. Concerning this clone itself: The antigen remains unidentified.

V dropped 4 bases and J dropped 5; count of bases not matched to a gene: 14. This CDR3 comprises 17 residues. CDR1 is SGHTA and CDR2 is FQGNSA in the germline V gene. The chain is built from TRBV7-2 and TRBJ2-7, with 10 bases matching TRBD2. The receptor was derived from a girl aged 2-15 years in good health and CMV-seropositive. Sample: PBMCs. CDR3 residues: CASSSLTLAGIADEQYF. The CDR3 bases are TGTGCCAGCAGCTCTCTCACACTAGCGGGGATTGCTGACGAGCAGTACTTC.